One sample yielded the 20 T cell receptor beta chains listed below, sequenced in a study of neoadjuvant anti-PD-1 for oral cavity cancer. Some clones are missing from TCRdb's copy, which holds only in-frame ones; the method was immunoSEQ multiplex PCR. The table shows some 15,000 clones, with about 60% occurring only once. Sequenced material: PBMCs, taken before nivolumab (anti-PD-1) treatment. The receptors here all came from a person aged 35 to 85 with oral cavity squamous cell carcinoma.

The V gene is TRBV6-1, the J gene TRBJ2-1; 9 positions agree with TRBD1. Trimming at V came to 8 bases and at J to 8 bases, leaving 7 bases not matched to a gene. There are 13 residues in the CDR3. Germline lookup yields CDR1 MNHNS and CDR2 SASEGT. The CDR3 sequence is CASSGTGLHEQFF. CDR3 in DNA: TGTGCCAGCTCCGGGACAGGGCTCCATGAGCAGTTCTTC.

The rearrangement links TRBV6-5 to TRBJ2-1; D is possibly TRBD2 (5 bases). The CDR3 is made up of 15 amino acids. V was pared by 6 bases and J by 7 bases, with 19 bases between. Germline assignment: CDR1 MNHEY and CDR2 SVGAGI. CDR3: CASRRLHSGSNEQFF. The CDR3 nucleotides read TGTGCCAGCAGGCGACTCCATAGTGGGAGTAATGAGCAGTTCTTC.

The rearrangement joins TRBV7-2 to TRBJ1-6; 10 bases line up with TRBD1. With V trimmed by 4 bases and J by 10 bases, 4 bases remained unmatched. This CDR3 has 14 residues. The germline gives CDR1 SGHTA, CDR2 FQGNSA. The chain's CDR3 is CASSSRDRGSPLHF. The CDR3 DNA reads TGTGCCAGCAGCTCCCGGGACAGGGGATCACCCCTCCACTTT.

Written as DNA, the CDR3 is TGTGCCAGCAGTCGGAACAGGGGAAAGGATGAGCAGTACTTC. Protein product: CASSRNRGKDEQYF. The chain is built from TRBV11-3 and TRBJ2-7; the match to TRBD1 covers 7 bases. Trimming took 6 bases from V and 7 from J; bases not matched to a gene: 12. The length of the CDR3 is 14 residues. In germline, CDR1 is SGHNT, CDR2 YENEEA. Full variable domain (rest looked up from reference TRBV11-3 and TRBJ2-7): EAGVVQSPRYKIIEKKQPVAFWCNPISGHNTLYWYLQNLGQGPELLIRYENEEAVDDSQLPKDRFSAERLKGVDSTLKIQPAELGDSAVYLCASSRNRGKDEQYFGPGTRLTVT.

The gene calls are TRBV6-1 and TRBJ1-5, with TRBD1 matching over 8 bases. This CDR3 has 15 amino acids. V gave up 5 bases and J gave up 6 bases; unmatched junction bases: 9. CDR1 and CDR2 from the germline V gene are MNHNS and SASEGT. CDR3 sequence (DNA): TGTGCCAGCAGTCAAAAGAGGACAGGGACTCAGCCCCAGCATTTT. Translated: CASSQKRTGTQPQHF.

For the CDR3, the DNA is TGTGCCAGCAGCCCGTCGCGACAGAGCTACGAGCAGTACTTC. Residues: CASSPSRQSYEQYF. The genes are TRBV7-7 and TRBJ2-7, with a possible D match to TRBD1 (5 bases). V lost 5 bases and J 3 bases, leaving 14 bases between the germline ends. Germline V gene lookup returns CDR1 SSHAT and CDR2 FNYEAQ (reference sequence). The CDR3 is 14 amino acids.

Only one count was recorded for this clone. At one of its ends the junction is not consistent with the germline gene, which may arise from a read error. The rearrangement links TRBV11-3 to TRBJ1-1; D remains unclear. Germline CDR1 and CDR2: SGHNT and YENEEA. This CDR3 spans 15 amino acids. In nucleotides, the CDR3 is TGCGCCAGCAGCTTCCAAACTTCGAGGGATACTGAAGCTTTCTTT. Translation gives CASSFQTSRDTEAFF.

There are a few counts of this clone. This sequence joins TRBV4-1 and TRBJ2-7; 11 positions agree with TRBD2. Germline trimming cut 4 bases from V and 3 bases from J; bases unmatched to any gene: 11. The V gene's germline CDR1 is MGHRA and CDR2 YSYEKL. This CDR3 is built from 17 residues. DNA for the CDR3: TGCGCCAGCAGCCTGGGGACTAGCGGCCCCCGGGACTACGAGCAGTACTTC. Protein: CASSLGTSGPRDYEQYF.

This clone was seen a few times. The gene calls are TRBV2 and TRBJ1-1; D uncertain. The CDR3 extends over 12 amino acids. Germline V CDR1 and CDR2: SNHLY, FYNNEI. V was pared by 3 bases and J by 7 bases, with 9 bases between. CDR3 nucleotides: TGTGCCAGCAGTGAGATCGGTCTTGAAGCTTTCTTT. Translated, it gives CASSEIGLEAFF.

The CDR3 sequence: CASSPFDLGGNQPQHF. The CDR3 nucleotides read TGTGCCAGTAGTCCCTTTGACCTCGGAGGAAATCAGCCCCAGCATTTT. J is TRBJ1-5 and V is TRBV19, with D unresolved. V was cut by 5 bases and J by 4 bases, with 18 bases left in between. The CDR3 runs 16 residues. Germline CDR1 LNHDA, CDR2 SQIVND (reference sequence).

This sequence joins TRBV4-2 and TRBJ2-2; 9 nucleotides match TRBD2. The CDR3 spans 16 residues. V shed 4 bases, J shed 4 bases, and the junction held 7 bases outside the gene matches. Germline V gives CDR1 LGHNA, CDR2 YNFKEQ. CDR3 DNA: TGTGCCAGCAGCCCGGTAGCGGGGGTTCCCACCGGGGAGCTGTTTTTT. It specifies CASSPVAGVPTGELFF.

The CDR3 DNA reads TGTGCCAGCAAGGGGGCCGAATACACTGAAGCTTTCTTT. Translation gives CASKGAEYTEAFF. V is TRBV6-5 and J is TRBJ1-1; TRBD1 matches at 7 bases. V lost 7 bases to trimming and J lost 3 bases; unmatched junction nucleotides: 5. Germline CDR1 is MNHEY and CDR2 is SVGAGI. CDR3 length: 13 amino acids.

This chain links TRBV14 with TRBJ1-2; D gene unclear. CDR1 is SGHDN and CDR2 is FVKESK in the germline V gene. CDR3 length: 13 amino acids. Deletions cut 1 base from V and 7 bases from J, with 10 bases between. In nucleotides, the CDR3 is TGTGCCAGCAGCCAAGCTGGGGTTAGTGGCTACACCTTC. Encoded protein: CASSQAGVSGYTF.

The gene calls are TRBV4-1 and TRBJ1-2; D not certain. CDR1 MGHRA and CDR2 YSYEKL come from the germline V gene. V was pared by 3 bases and J by 4 bases, with 15 bases between. The CDR3 runs 15 residues. The DNA of the CDR3 is TGCGCCAGCAGCCAGAGCCAACAGCAAAGCTATGGCTACACCTTC. This sequence encodes CASSQSQQQSYGYTF.

The rearrangement links TRBV5-1 to TRBJ2-3, with TRBD2 identical over 11 bases. Germline V lookup: CDR1 SGHRS, CDR2 YFSETQ. The V gene end was trimmed by 0 bases and the J gene end by 1 base; junction bases not matched to a gene: 10. CDR3 size: 19 residues. CDR3 amino acids: CASSLALAGGAFGTDTQYF. The CDR3 coding sequence is TGCGCCAGCAGCTTGGCCTTAGCGGGAGGGGCTTTTGGCACAGATACGCAGTATTTT.

The gene calls are TRBV5-6 and TRBJ1-2, with D unclear. Trimming took off 0 bases at V and 8 bases at J, with 17 bases between the two ends. This CDR3 spans 15 amino acids. Germline CDR1 and CDR2: SGHDT and YYEEEE. For the CDR3, the DNA is TGTGCCAGCAGCTTGGGGTCGGTTCGCGGGCGCGGCTACACCTTC. This encodes CASSLGSVRGRGYTF. Drawing the rest from reference TRBV5-6 and TRBJ1-2, the complete variable domain is DAGVTQSPTHLIKTRGQQVTLRCSPKSGHDTVSWYQQALGQGPQFIFQYYEEEERQRGNFPDRFSGHQFPNYSSELNVNALLLGDSALYLCASSLGSVRGRGYTFGSGTRLTVV.

V is TRBV6-5 and J is TRBJ2-1; 12 bases are shared with TRBD2. This CDR3 is built from 16 residues. V lost 0 bases to trimming and J lost 7 bases; unmatched junction nucleotides: 4. Germline V gives CDR1 MNHEY, CDR2 SVGAGI. CDR3 sequence: CASSYSRLAGGNEQFF. CDR3 nucleotides: TGTGCCAGCAGTTACTCGAGGCTAGCGGGAGGGAATGAGCAGTTCTTC.

V gene TRBV11-2 combines with J gene TRBJ2-5, with 9 bases identical to TRBD2. Germline V CDR1 and CDR2: SGHAT, FQNNGV. Trimming at V came to 3 bases and at J to 4 bases, leaving 6 bases not matched to a gene. The CDR3 contains 15 residues. The CDR3: CASSFGGGAGETQYF. In DNA, the CDR3 is TGTGCCAGCAGCTTCGGCGGGGGGGCGGGAGAGACCCAGTACTTC.

J is TRBJ1-1 and V is TRBV4-1; the match to TRBD1 covers 9 bases. In germline, CDR1 is MGHRA, CDR2 YSYEKL. This CDR3 has 13 residues. The junction had 6 bases not matched to a gene; V was cut back by 3 bases and J by 10 bases. CDR3 sequence reads: CASSQDPTGGAFF. CDR3 nucleotides: TGCGCCAGCAGCCAGGATCCGACAGGGGGAGCTTTCTTT.

Only a few counts were recorded for this clone. This sequence joins TRBV18 and TRBJ1-6; perhaps TRBD1 as D (6 bases). The CDR3 loop spans 18 amino acids. Trimming pared 3 bases from V and 6 bases from J, leaving 21 bases between. CDR1 KGHSH and CDR2 LQKENI come from the germline V gene. The chain's CDR3 is CASSPEGTFRGLNSPLHF. CDR3 in DNA: TGTGCCAGCTCACCTGAGGGGACGTTCAGGGGCCTTAATTCACCCCTCCACTTT.